This TCR beta chain originates from a study of tumor-infiltrating lymphocytes in primary liver carcinoma (dated by TCRdb to about 2017). As for the study more broadly: Between November 2015 and March 2016, about 5 patients in China with histopathologically diagnosed primary liver carcinoma had their tumors surgically resected. Across five regions of each liver tumor, along with adjacent normal tissue and blood, the study brought together TCRbeta repertoire sequencing, expression microarrays and whole-exome sequencing. High reproducibility was observed for the technical replicate repertoires, with mean shared-clone rates approximately 0.92 and correlation coefficients above 0.98. Each sample produced about 3.5 to 7.13 million productive TCRbeta reads, and read depth showed no significant difference between tissue types. TCRbeta repertoire sequencing covered 35 specimens from 5 patients: around 25 tumor regions, 5 adjacent noncancerous liver tissues and 5 peripheral blood samples. Hepatocellular carcinoma (four) or combined HCC and intrahepatic cholangiocarcinoma (one) was present in the five patients, who were three men and two women aged 30 to 69 years. Tumors of the five patients were stage T1-T3 N0M0 with maximum diameters of 4.2 to 10 cm.

TCRbeta-specific cDNA was reverse-transcribed from 500 ng total RNA using a constant-region primer and ProtoScript II reverse transcriptase. The TCRbeta libraries were prepared through three rounds of nested multiplex PCR following a slightly modified ARM-PCR procedure. Multiplex TRBV1-TRBV30 forward primers and a Cbeta reverse primer were used in the first two PCR rounds, each of which was run for approximately 10 cycles. Sample barcodes and Illumina adapters were added in a final 25-cycle PCR using Deep VentR polymerase. Before sequencing, amplicons of 200-500 bp were gel-purified using a QIAquick gel extraction kit. An Illumina HiSeq 2500 was used to sequence the TCRbeta amplicons with 250-bp paired-end reads. In the original analysis: Quality trimming of reads was performed with Trimmomatic v0.33, and paired reads were merged with FLASH v1.2.11 so that full CDR3 sequences could be recovered. V, D and J germline segments were assigned to the rearranged TCRbeta sequences using MiGEC v1.2.1b. VDJtools v1.0.0 computed clonotype statistics and Shannon-Wiener diversity indices. To cut down on sampling bias, every analysis after diversity analysis relied on just the 250 most abundant clonotypes from each sample. The raw public reads went through TCRdb reprocessing: fastp at Q25, MiXCR clone calling, in-frame beta chains kept. Rows are unified per CDR3 protein, each entry keeping the most common DNA and genes. The V and J calls were determined by TCRdb, not by the authors. The sample includes fewer than 400,000 distinct CDR3 sequences, with roughly two thirds observed a single time. Clones ranked in the top ten supply roughly 9% of the sample.

Blood RNA was extracted from unsorted whole blood with TRIzol reagent; germline DNA came from the DNeasy Blood & Tissue kit. Chronic HBV infection was present in the patients, and the patients were treatment-naive at sampling. Before surgery, roughly 4 milliliters of peripheral blood were drawn into K2EDTA tubes. V is clipped by 0 bases and J by 1 base, and the sequence between their germline boundaries is 8 bases long. In the germline V gene, CDR1 corresponds to SGHRS and CDR2 to YFSETQ. Counted from cysteine to phenylalanine, this CDR3 has 16 amino acids. Only the CDR3 DNA stays, 48 bases, in frame from base 1. Turning to this clonotype: Its antigen specificity is not known. No base quality information exists; no much larger clone differs at one position.

The investigation overall reported the following: Because only the TCR beta chain was sequenced and unpaired alpha chains were not captured, true repertoire diversity is likely underestimated. Since the samples were bulk and unsorted, there was no way to compare CD4+ and CD8+ T cell repertoires. A significantly larger repertoire fraction was made up by the top 250 clones in tumors than in blood (p = 0.039). Repertoire overlap was found to be higher between tumor regions (mean around 35%) than between tumor-adjacent (about 17%) or tumor-blood (around 15%) pairs, consistent with antigen-driven expansion. Only 4 or 5 patients were included in the study, and the authors note that the findings should be validated in a larger study.

The sequence was obtained from a man aged 40-49 years with primary liver carcinoma and hepatitis B virus infection. Recombination linked TRBV5-1 to TRBJ2-6, with an unclear D gene assignment. The sample taken for sequencing was peripheral blood. The CDR3 here reads CASSLGPESGANVLTF. The sequenced DNA is TGCGCCAGCAGCTTGGGACCAGAGTCTGGGGCCAACGTCCTGACTTTC.